Listed here is a single T cell receptor (beta chain). The length of the CDR3 is 16 residues. V was shortened by 6 bases and J by 5 bases, with 22 bases between the two germline ends. CDR1 and CDR2 from the germline V gene are MNHEY and SMNVEV (reference sequence). As processed by the authors: Amplified reference gene primers provided the basis for estimating nucleated cell counts. Profiling relied on immunoSEQ multiplex PCR, and the TCRdb table lists in-frame clones only, not all of them. The DNA was the basis for D and trimming; V, J and clone size are from that table. The data hold about 220,000 clones, with roughly 88% observed a single time. This sample was taken from a study of blood T cell repertoires in COVID-19. Study as a whole: In each case, the material was cDNA or gDNA derived from T cells, B-cell-depleted T cells, or PBMCs.

The source of this sequence is a man aged 35-49 years who had recovered from COVID-19. Sequenced material: peripheral blood. The chain joins TRBV27 to TRBJ2-5, with D perhaps TRBD2 (6 bases). In DNA, the CDR3 is TGTGCCAGCAGACTAGGGGCGGGGTTCAAGGGGGAGACCCAGTACTTC. Amino acids: CASRLGAGFKGETQYF.